The present entry profiles one TCR beta chain with its context. In its sample, this clonotype was seen a few times. No antigen is known for it. The input lacks base qualities; no much larger clone sits a single base away. V loses 0 bases at its end and J loses 2 bases; junction bases beyond the gene matches: 6. The germline V gene specifies MNHEY as CDR1 and SVGAGI as CDR2. The CDR3 spans 16 residues, from the cysteine through the phenylalanine. CDR3 DNA is the only sequence kept; it has 48 bases, read in frame from the first base. The data stem from a study of T cells after yellow fever vaccination (dated by TCRdb to between 2018 and 2020). Regarding the study in general: The SMART-Seq v4 Ultra Low Input RNA kit was used to prepare libraries from fractions with low cell numbers. To track T-cell clones before and after primary and booster YFV17D yellow fever vaccination, bulk TCR alpha and beta repertoires were sequenced longitudinally. Two healthy male donors, one aged 18 to 30 and one aged 30 to 40 years, made up the cohort. Blood was collected at multiple timepoints before and after primary and secondary immunization, and bulk PBMC replicates and cell subsets were isolated. Overall study results and their limits: A small fraction of clonotypes showed up in both the CD4 and CD8 compartments, probably as a result of convergent recombination. The secondary T-cell response was found to be weaker but faster than the primary response, with a peak reached on day 5 rather than on day 15. Most clones expanded after primary vaccination (around 96% of CD4 and about 85% of CD8) were re-detected after the booster, suggesting that broad memory maintenance occurred. Only a couple of donors were included in the study, so the extent to which the findings can be generalized is limited. Computational filtering was required because FACS-sorted repertoires could contain abundant contaminating clonotypes from the bulk population.

TCR cDNA was made using 5'RACE template switching, a step that added a universal primer site and unique molecular identifiers. Priming of cDNA synthesis was performed from both the TCR alpha and TCR beta constant segments. Libraries were amplified in two PCR steps, with sample barcodes and sequencing adapters added in the second step. Sequencing of libraries was performed on Illumina HiSeq 2500 (2x100 bp) or NovaSeq (2x150 bp). Per the authors' processing: MIGEC handled demultiplexing of reads and collapsing into UMI consensus sequences, while MiXCR performed V(D)J alignment. Vaccine-responding clonotypes were defined with edgeR using replicate PBMC samples, requiring FDR below 0.01 and a log2 fold change above 5 up to day 15. Each bulk clonotype was labeled CD4 or CD8 based on which sequenced repertoire, CD4 or CD8, contained the clonotype at higher abundance. TCRdb cleaned the public reads at Q25 with fastp, built clones with MiXCR and kept in-frame beta chains. Merged by CDR3 protein, the rows form single entries marked with the most common genes and DNA. In this record, the V and J calls reflect TCRdb's handling and not the investigators' own analysis. The sample yields approximately 550,000 distinct CDR3 sequences; about a fifth were counted once. Together, the top ten hold roughly an eighth of the sample.

The sample's treatment or condition, from its label and the paper: live attenuated yellow fever vaccine strain. At each blood-draw timepoint, two biological replicates of bulk PBMCs were collected. A standard Ficoll-Paque protocol was used to isolate PBMCs from peripheral blood. RNA was extracted with TriZol from bulk PBMCs, CD4 and CD8 fractions, and dextramer-positive and dextramer-negative fractions. The sample was PBMCs, taken 15 days after the yellow fever booster vaccination. The rearranged segments are TRBV6-5 and TRBJ2-7; TRBD1 agrees with 8 junctional bases. The source is a man aged 25-45 years who received the YFV17D yellow fever vaccine. The nucleotide sequence is given as TGTGCCAGCAGTTACTCGTTCAGGGGGCCGCCCTACGAGCAGTACTTC. It codes for CASSYSFRGPPYEQYF.